The clone carrying this T cell receptor (beta chain) was seen many times. Antigen unknown. The sample is drawn from a study of shared clonotypes between healthy human individuals. General study points: Naive CD4 clonotypes overlapped across a handful of donors at roughly 5%.

Sequencing was performed with immunoSEQ multiplex PCR; in TCRdb, only in-frame clones are kept and a portion is missing. This sample has hundreds of thousands of clones, with about 74% found just once. V was clipped by 6 bases and J by 8 bases, with 13 bases between them. CDR1 and CDR2 (germline): DFQATT, SNEGSKA (reference sequence). The CDR3 is 11 residues long. Source material: memory CD4+ T cells sorted from blood. Subset of the sample: CD45RA-negative fraction. The chain has TRBV20-1 and TRBJ1-2; D perhaps matches TRBD1 (5 bases). The clonotype originates from a woman aged 30 to 39 in good health. DNA for the CDR3: TGCAGTGCCGCGAGGGGCCCAGGCTACACCTTC. Protein sequence: CSAARGPGYTF.